This T cell receptor beta chain is drawn from a study of graft-versus-host responses after intestinal transplantation. From germline, CDR1 is MGHDK and CDR2 SYGVNS. CDR3 length: 13 amino acids. The V and J ends lost 2 bases and 4 bases respectively, with 6 bases between them. Profiling relied on immunoSEQ multiplex PCR, and the TCRdb table lists in-frame clones only, not all of them. Found here are more than 2,500 clones, around 93% of them singletons; the top ten hold 3.5% to 4.5%. This chain uses TRBV25-1 with TRBJ1-3; D is ambiguous. The source material was bone marrow, sampled 357 days after transplant. The clonotype was recovered from a human patient who received an intestinal transplant, so some T cells may come from the graft donor. The CDR3 DNA reads as TGTGCCAGCAGTGAAGCTGGCGGAAACACCATATATTTT. Amino acids: CASSEAGGNTIYF. The variable domain in full, with the rest retrieved from reference TRBV25-1 and TRBJ1-3, is EADIYQTPRYLVIGTGKKITLECSQTMGHDKMYWYQQDPGMELHLIHYSYGVNSTEKGDLSSESTVSRIRTEHFPLTLESARPSHTSQYLCASSEAGGNTIYFGEGSWLTVV.